Presented here are 28 T cell receptor beta chains from one specimen sequenced in a study of T cell responses to AZD1222 COVID-19 vaccine. Assay used: immunoSEQ multiplex PCR; TCRdb lists only in-frame clones, some missing. The sample consists of 130,000 or so clones, about nine tenths of them appearing once. The sequences come from peripheral blood, collected 28 days after the second dose of the MenACWY control vaccine. The receptors derive from an adult who received the MenACWY meningococcal vaccine as a control.

CDR3 sequence (DNA): TGTGCCAGCAGTGAATGGACAGAGACCCAGTACTTC. Encoded protein: CASSEWTETQYF. The rearrangement uses TRBV6-1 and TRBJ2-5; D not certain. CDR1 and CDR2 (germline): MNHNS, SASEGT. The CDR3 extends over 12 amino acids. The V end was cut by 2 bases, the J end by 4 bases, with 5 bases between.

This rearrangement joins TRBV18 to TRBJ2-2; tentative D call: TRBD2 (6 bases). V lost 5 bases and J lost 1, with 11 bases in between. Germline CDR1 reads KGHSH; CDR2 reads LQKENI. This CDR3 contains 15 residues. The CDR3 region is CASSLVAENTGELFF. The CDR3 region has the DNA TGTGCCAGCTCATTGGTAGCGGAGAACACCGGGGAGCTGTTTTTT.

The chain links TRBV7-9 to TRBJ2-1, with 7 bases matching TRBD1. Germline assignment: CDR1 SEHNR and CDR2 FQNEAQ (reference sequence). After removal of 2 bases from V and 5 bases from J, the junction contained 0 bases not matched to a gene. This CDR3 region has 13 residues. This chain's CDR3 is CASSLQGDNEQFF. As DNA, the CDR3 is TGTGCCAGCAGCTTACAGGGGGACAATGAGCAGTTCTTC.

This clone was seen only once. The chain uses TRBV10-2 and TRBJ2-7; D is undetermined. V lost 4 bases and J lost 6, with 13 bases in between. CDR3 length: 13 amino acids. CDR1 and CDR2 from the germline V gene are WSHSY and SAAADI. CDR3 sequence reads: CASSGIGNLEQYV. CDR3 coding DNA: TGCGCCAGCAGTGGAATAGGGAACCTCGAGCAGTACGTC.

The chain employs TRBV5-4 and TRBJ2-3; TRBD1 might be the D (6 bases). CDR1 and CDR2 from the germline V gene are SGHNT and YYREEE (reference sequence). The V end was cut by 0 bases, the J end by 6 bases, with 17 bases between. This CDR3 comprises 16 residues. The chain's CDR3 is CASSLGGRGTKDTQYF. Written as DNA, the CDR3 is TGTGCCAGCAGCTTGGGTGGCAGGGGTACTAAGGATACGCAGTATTTT.

This sequence joins TRBV4-1 and TRBJ1-5; D ambiguous. The CDR3 is made up of 15 amino acids. V was shortened by 2 bases and J by 1 base, with 9 bases between the two germline ends. Germline CDR1 and CDR2: MGHRA and YSYEKL. As DNA, the CDR3 is TGCGCCAGCAGCCAAACGCTAGGAAGCAATCAGCCCCAGCATTTT. This translates into CASSQTLGSNQPQHF.

This chain joins TRBV6-5 and TRBJ2-7; either TRBD1 or TRBD2 may supply D (6 bases each). This CDR3 is 15 amino acids long. In germline, CDR1 is MNHEY, CDR2 SVGAGI. The V end lost 3 bases, the J end lost 4 bases, and 16 bases lay between the germline ends. CDR3 in DNA: TGTGCCAGCAGTTATCGCTCGGGGGCTGGGTACGAGCAGTACTTC. It encodes CASSYRSGAGYEQYF.

In the case of this clone: This same CDR3 is encoded by further DNA sequences in the sample. The chain carries TRBV7-3 and TRBJ2-7; 8 bases agree with TRBD2. Germline V CDR1 and CDR2: SGHTA, FQGTGA. With V trimmed by 2 bases and J by 0 bases, 9 bases remained unmatched. The CDR3 sequence is 17 residues long. CDR3 DNA sequence: TGTGCCAGCAGCTTATACGGGCGGGGGGCGAACTCCTACGAGCAGTACTTC. It is translated as CASSLYGRGANSYEQYF. Based on the CDR3 plus reference TRBV7-3 and TRBJ2-7, the full variable domain is GAGVSQTPSNKVTEKGKYVELRCDPISGHTALYWYRQSLGQGPEFLIYFQGTGAADDSGLPNDRFFAVRPEGSVSTLKIQRTERGDSAVYLCASSLYGRGANSYEQYFGPGTRLTVT.

The chain combines TRBV5-1 with TRBJ2-5, with unresolved D. The CDR3 covers 14 residues. The germline CDR1 and CDR2 sequences are SGHRS and YFSETQ. The V and J ends lost 4 bases and 3 bases respectively, with 13 bases between them. CDR3 residues: CASSLAPVEETQYF. CDR3 nucleotide sequence: TGCGCCAGCAGCCTGGCCCCCGTAGAAGAGACCCAGTACTTC.

CDR3 nucleotides: TGTGCCAGCAGCCAAGCGTTGGGCACAAACTACGAGCAGTACTTC. This codes for CASSQALGTNYEQYF. The chain employs TRBV3-1 (or the pseudogene TRBV3-2) and TRBJ2-7; D is uncertain. This CDR3 region has 15 residues. Germline CDR1 and CDR2: LGHDT and YNNKEL (reference sequence). V was clipped by 1 base and J by 3 bases, with 13 bases between them.

The chain uses TRBV7-9 and TRBJ1-1; perhaps TRBD1 as D (6 bases). Between the trimmed V and J ends, which lost 3 bases and 7 bases, there was a span of 9 bases. Germline CDR1 reads SEHNR; CDR2 reads FQNEAQ (reference sequence). The CDR3 contains 12 residues. The CDR3 DNA follows: TGTGCCAGCAGCTTTGTGGACAGTGAAGCTTTCTTT. Amino acids: CASSFVDSEAFF.

The gene calls are TRBV18 and TRBJ2-7; TRBD1 matches 7 bases. Germline V gene lookup returns CDR1 KGHSH and CDR2 LQKENI. With V trimmed by 4 bases and J by 5 bases, 5 bases remained unmatched. This CDR3 is 13 amino acids long. The CDR3 nucleotides read TGTGCCAGCTCACAGATAGGGGGCGACGAGCAGTACTTC. Translated, it gives CASSQIGGDEQYF.

V is TRBV29-1 and J is TRBJ2-1, with D perhaps matching TRBD1 (5 bases). Trimming removed 5 bases from V and 2 bases from J, with 10 bases in between. CDR1 and CDR2 from the germline V gene are SQVTM and ANQGSEA. This CDR3 is built from 13 residues. The CDR3, as DNA: TGCAGCGTTAGAAAGGGGACCTACAATGAGCAGTTCTTC. Its protein product is CSVRKGTYNEQFF.

The chain has TRBV18 and TRBJ2-1; 9 bases align to TRBD1. CDR1 KGHSH and CDR2 LQKENI come from the germline V gene. J was trimmed by 3 bases and V by 1 base; bases with no gene match: 7. The CDR3 has 17 amino acids. CDR3 coding DNA: TGTGCCAGCTCACCACTCCGAGGACAGGGGCGCTACAATGAGCAGTTCTTC. This translates into CASSPLRGQGRYNEQFF.

The CDR3 loop reads CATDTGFQTEAFF. CDR3 DNA: TGTGCCACTGATACAGGCTTTCAAACTGAAGCTTTCTTT. V usage is TRBV19 and J usage is TRBJ1-1; D is perhaps TRBD1 (5 bases). The V end lost 10 bases, the J end lost 5 bases, and 17 bases lay between the germline ends. CDR1 is LNHDA, CDR2 SQIVND, per germline (reference sequence). The CDR3 is 13 residues long.

The V call is TRBV3-1 (or the pseudogene TRBV3-2), the J call TRBJ2-7; D is unresolved. The CDR3 length is 13 residues. Trimming removed 4 bases from V and 1 base from J, with 8 bases in between. Germline V gene sequence: CDR1 LGHDT, CDR2 YNNKEL (reference sequence). The CDR3 protein is CASSRGRSYEQYV. In DNA form, the CDR3 reads TGTGCCAGCAGCCGTGGCCGTTCCTACGAGCAGTACGTC.

The rearrangement uses TRBV2 and TRBJ1-6; D might be TRBD1 (5 bases). This CDR3 is 15 amino acids long. Trimming took 5 bases from V and 7 from J, leaving 15 bases between them. Germline V CDR1 and CDR2: SNHLY, FYNNEI. The DNA for the CDR3 is TGTGCCAGCAGTAGTCGTCAAGGGGCGAATTCACCCCTCCACTTT. Its protein is CASSSRQGANSPLHF. Looking up the rest from reference TRBV2 and TRBJ1-6 gives the full variable domain: EPEVTQTPSHQVTQMGQEVILRCVPISNHLYFYWYRQILGQKVEFLVSFYNNEISEKSEIFDDQFSVERPDGSNFTLKIRSTKLEDSAMYFCASSSRQGANSPLHFGNGTRLTVT.

This chain uses TRBV30 with TRBJ1-5; no reliable D call. The ends were cut back, 0 bases at V and 0 bases at J, with 6 bases in the middle. The germline CDR1 and CDR2 sequences are GTSNPN and SVGIG (reference sequence). The CDR3 has 14 residues. CDR3 in amino acids: CAWSVGVSNQPQHF. CDR3 in DNA: TGTGCCTGGAGTGTAGGAGTTAGCAATCAGCCCCAGCATTTT. The full variable domain, with the rest looked up from reference TRBV30 and TRBJ1-5, is SQTIHQWPATLVQPVGSPLSLECTVEGTSNPNLYWYRQAAGRGLQLLFYSVGIGQISSEVPQNLSASRPQDRQFILSSKKLLLSDSGFYLCAWSVGVSNQPQHFGDGTRLSIL.

J is TRBJ2-7 and V is TRBV18, with 7 bases fitting TRBD1. The CDR3 is 12 residues long. Germline V gene lookup returns CDR1 KGHSH and CDR2 LQKENI. V lost 5 bases and J lost 3; bases outside the gene matches: 1. DNA for the CDR3: TGTGCCAGCTCAGACAGGGTCTACGAGCAGTACTTC. Translated: CASSDRVYEQYF.

The gene calls are TRBV7-3 and TRBJ2-2, with D uncertain. The CDR3 length is 12 residues. V lost 5 bases and J lost 8, with 9 bases in between. Germline loops: CDR1 SGHTA, CDR2 FQGTGA. The CDR3 DNA is TGTGCCAGCAGCCTAAACGGTGGGGAGCTGTTTTTT. It codes for CASSLNGGELFF.

V is TRBV28 and J is TRBJ1-4; D gene unclear. The CDR3 loop spans 14 amino acids. V was trimmed by 3 bases and J by 1 base, leaving 6 bases between them. CDR1 and CDR2 from the germline V gene are MDHEN and SYDVKM. CDR3 sequence reads: CASSFRITNEKLFF. As DNA, the CDR3 is TGTGCCAGCAGTTTCAGGATAACTAATGAAAAACTGTTTTTT.

Ten or more counts support this clone. V usage is TRBV19 and J usage is TRBJ1-6, with D unresolved. From germline, CDR1 is LNHDA and CDR2 SQIVND (reference sequence). Trimming removed 0 bases at V and 9 bases at J, with 9 bases between. The CDR3 length is 14 residues. The CDR3 coding sequence is TGTGCCAGTAGTATAGACAGTGAAGTTTCACCCCTCCACTTT. Protein product: CASSIDSEVSPLHF.

The chain combines TRBV19 with TRBJ2-1, with 11 positions matching TRBD2. The CDR3 is made up of 13 amino acids. Germline V gene sequence: CDR1 LNHDA, CDR2 SQIVND (reference sequence). V dropped 8 bases and J dropped 9; count of bases not matched to a gene: 6. The CDR3 loop reads CASGTSGRGEQFF. The CDR3 region has the DNA TGTGCCAGTGGTACTAGCGGGAGAGGTGAGCAGTTCTTC.

The J gene is TRBJ2-3, the V gene TRBV29-1, with TRBD2 as a possible D gene (5 bases). The CDR3 sequence is 15 residues long. Germline CDR1 SQVTM, CDR2 ANQGSEA. V dropped 6 bases and J dropped 0 bases, with 16 bases sitting between them. Here the CDR3 reads CSVAPRSGSTDTQYF. The CDR3 DNA reads TGCAGCGTGGCCCCTAGGTCGGGGAGCACAGATACGCAGTATTTT.

This clone was seen only once. The chain employs TRBV12-3 or TRBV12-4 and TRBJ2-2; D not certain. CDR3 length: 12 residues. V dropped 3 bases and J dropped 3 bases, with 2 bases sitting between them. The CDR3 loop reads CASSFDTGELFF. The CDR3 region has the DNA TGTGCCAGCAGTTTTGACACCGGGGAGCTGTTTTTT.

The chain uses TRBV6-5 and TRBJ1-1; no clear D. The CDR3 has 14 residues. Germline V lookup: CDR1 MNHEY, CDR2 SVGAGI. The V and J ends lost 6 bases and 10 bases respectively, with 21 bases between them. Written as DNA, the CDR3 is TGTGCCAGCAGACCCAAGCGCGACTACAAGGGAGCTTTCTTT. This encodes CASRPKRDYKGAFF.

This sequence joins TRBV28 and TRBJ1-2, with D maybe TRBD1 (5 bases). The V end was cut by 2 bases, the J end by 2 bases, with 15 bases between. Germline V lookup: CDR1 MDHEN, CDR2 SYDVKM. CDR3 length: 16 amino acids. CDR3 protein: CASSLLNSGVNYGYTF. The DNA of the CDR3 is TGTGCCAGCAGTTTACTGAACTCGGGGGTGAACTATGGCTACACCTTC.

The rearrangement joins TRBV29-1 to TRBJ1-1; D uncertain. The CDR3 runs 14 residues. Trimming shortened V by 1 base and J by 7 bases, and 16 bases separated the two germline ends. Germline CDR1 and CDR2: SQVTM and ANQGSEA. CDR3 region: CSVEGLGIDFEAFF. DNA of the CDR3: TGCAGCGTTGAAGGACTGGGGATTGACTTTGAAGCTTTCTTT.